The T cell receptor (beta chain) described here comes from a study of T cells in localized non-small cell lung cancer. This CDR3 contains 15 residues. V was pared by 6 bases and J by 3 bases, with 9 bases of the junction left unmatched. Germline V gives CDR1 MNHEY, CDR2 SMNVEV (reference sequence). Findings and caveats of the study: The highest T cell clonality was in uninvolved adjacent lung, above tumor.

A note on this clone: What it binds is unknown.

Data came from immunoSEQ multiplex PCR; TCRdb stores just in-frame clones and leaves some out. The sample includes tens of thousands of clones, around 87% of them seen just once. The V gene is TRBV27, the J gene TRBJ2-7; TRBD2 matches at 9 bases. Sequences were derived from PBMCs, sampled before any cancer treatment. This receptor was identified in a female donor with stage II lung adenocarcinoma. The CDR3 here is CASSSSSGARYEQYF. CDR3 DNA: TGTGCCAGCAGCAGTTCTAGCGGGGCCCGCTACGAGCAGTACTTC.